These 4 T cell receptor beta chains came from one sample sequenced in a study of CD8+CD57+ T cells in acquired aplastic anemia. In patients chosen for sequencing, flow cytometry had shown CD8+CD57+ cell expansion. The study profiled TCR beta VDJ and CDR3 using genomic DNA as template. TCRdb redid the calling of the reads with MiXCR, one entry per CDR3 protein. The sample lists approximately 100,000 distinct CDR3 sequences, 55% to 80% occurring once. Input material: sorted CD4+, CD8+, or CD8+CD57+ T cells (not recorded which) from PBMCs. The receptors derive from a human donor with aplastic anemia.

The chain joins TRBV2 to TRBJ1-1; 12 bases match TRBD1. CDR1 SNHLY and CDR2 FYNNEI come from the germline V gene. This CDR3 is built from 16 residues. Germline trimming cut 3 bases from V and 5 bases from J; bases unmatched to any gene: 7. This CDR3 is CASSEWDRGRTTEAFF. The CDR3 bases are TGTGCCAGCAGTGAGTGGGACAGGGGGCGAACGACTGAAGCTTTCTTT.

Many counts were recorded for this clonotype. The rearrangement uses TRBV7-7 and TRBJ1-4, with unresolved D. V was shortened by 1 base and J by 9 bases, with 9 bases between the two germline ends. Germline-derived CDR1 and CDR2 are SSHAT and FNYEAQ (reference sequence). This CDR3 has 13 residues. The CDR3 loop reads CASSLELGKKLFF. As DNA, the CDR3 is TGTGCCAGCAGCTTAGAGTTAGGGAAAAAACTGTTTTTT.

This clonotype occurred many times. The CDR3 is CASSIRFGDTLPTLNEQYF. In nucleotides, the CDR3 is TGTGCCAGTAGTATAAGGTTTGGAGACACTCTCCCTACCCTGAACGAGCAGTACTTC. J is TRBJ2-7 and V is TRBV19, with D uncertain. The CDR3 has 19 residues. V lost 2 bases to trimming and J lost 5 bases, with 28 bases between them. Germline V lookup: CDR1 LNHDA, CDR2 SQIVND (reference sequence).

This clonotype was counted a few times. The genes are TRBV7-9 and TRBJ1-2, with D uncertain. CDR3 length: 15 residues. V was clipped by 5 bases and J by 1 base, with 14 bases between them. The germline CDR1 and CDR2 sequences are SEHNR and FQNEAQ (reference sequence). In DNA, the CDR3 is TGTGCCAGCAGCCCGCAGGCGAACTATAACTATGGCTACACCTTC. Residues: CASSPQANYNYGYTF. Using reference TRBV7-9 and TRBJ1-2 for the parts outside the CDR3, the full variable domain is DTGVSQNPRHKITKRGQNVTFRCDPISEHNRLYWYRQTLGQGPEFLTYFQNEAQLEKSRLLSDRFSAERPKGSFSTLEIQRTEQGDSAMYLCASSPQANYNYGYTFGSGTRLTVV.